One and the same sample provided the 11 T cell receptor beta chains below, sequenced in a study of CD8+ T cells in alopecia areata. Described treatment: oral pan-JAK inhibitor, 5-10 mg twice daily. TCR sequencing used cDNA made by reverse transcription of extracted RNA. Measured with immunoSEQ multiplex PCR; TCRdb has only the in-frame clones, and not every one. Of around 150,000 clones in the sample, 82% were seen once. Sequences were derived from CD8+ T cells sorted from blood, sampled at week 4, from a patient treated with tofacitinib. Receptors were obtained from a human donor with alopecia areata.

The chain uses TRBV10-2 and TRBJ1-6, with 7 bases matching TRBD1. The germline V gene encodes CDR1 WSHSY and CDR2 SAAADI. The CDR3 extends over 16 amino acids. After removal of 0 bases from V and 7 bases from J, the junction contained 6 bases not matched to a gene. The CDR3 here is CASSESTGTVNSPLHF. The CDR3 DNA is TGCGCCAGCAGTGAGTCGACAGGGACTGTCAATTCACCCCTCCACTTT.

The CDR3 bases are TGTGCCAGCAGCTTCGGGGGAGCCGAAGGCGAGCAGTACTTC. Residues: CASSFGGAEGEQYF. The genes are TRBV5-4 and TRBJ2-7; possible D gene TRBD2, 6 bases. This CDR3 is 14 amino acids long. V was trimmed by 2 bases and J by 6 bases, leaving 15 bases between them. The germline CDR1 and CDR2 sequences are SGHNT and YYREEE (reference sequence).

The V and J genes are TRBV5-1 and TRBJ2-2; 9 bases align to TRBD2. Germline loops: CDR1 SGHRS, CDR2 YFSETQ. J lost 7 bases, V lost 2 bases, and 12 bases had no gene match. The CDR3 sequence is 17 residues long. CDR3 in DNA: TGCGCCAGCAGCTTACCCGGGACTAGCCTGGTCGACGGGGAGCTGTTTTTT. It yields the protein CASSLPGTSLVDGELFF.

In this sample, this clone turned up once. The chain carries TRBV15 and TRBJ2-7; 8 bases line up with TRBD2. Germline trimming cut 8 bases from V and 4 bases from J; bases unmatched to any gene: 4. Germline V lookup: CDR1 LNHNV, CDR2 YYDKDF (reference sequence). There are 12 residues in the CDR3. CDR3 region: CATSERGYEQYF. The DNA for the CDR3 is TGTGCCACCTCTGAGCGGGGGTACGAGCAGTACTTC.

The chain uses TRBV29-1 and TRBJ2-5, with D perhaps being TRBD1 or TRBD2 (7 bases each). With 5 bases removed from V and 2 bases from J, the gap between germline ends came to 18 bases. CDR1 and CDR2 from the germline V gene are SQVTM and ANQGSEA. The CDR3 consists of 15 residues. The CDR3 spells CSVKRRGGQQETQYF. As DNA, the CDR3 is TGCAGCGTTAAAAGGAGGGGGGGACAGCAAGAGACCCAGTACTTC.

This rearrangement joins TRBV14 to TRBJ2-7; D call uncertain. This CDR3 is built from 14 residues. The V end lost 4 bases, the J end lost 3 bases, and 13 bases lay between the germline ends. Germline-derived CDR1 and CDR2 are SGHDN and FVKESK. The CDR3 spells CASSLGPQLYEQYF. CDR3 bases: TGTGCCAGCAGCCTTGGACCCCAGCTCTACGAGCAGTACTTC. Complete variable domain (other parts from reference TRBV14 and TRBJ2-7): EAGVTQFPSHSVIEKGQTVTLRCDPISGHDNLYWYRRVMGKEIKFLLHFVKESKQDESGMPNNRFLAERTGGTYSTLKVQPAELEDSGVYFCASSLGPQLYEQYFGPGTRLTVT.

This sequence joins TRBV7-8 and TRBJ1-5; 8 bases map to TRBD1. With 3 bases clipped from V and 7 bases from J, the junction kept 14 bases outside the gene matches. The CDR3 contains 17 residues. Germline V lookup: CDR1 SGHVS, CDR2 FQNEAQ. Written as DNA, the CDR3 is TGTGCCAGCAGCTTGGCGACTTCGTTGGCAGGGGGCCAGCCCCAGCATTTT. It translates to CASSLATSLAGGQPQHF.

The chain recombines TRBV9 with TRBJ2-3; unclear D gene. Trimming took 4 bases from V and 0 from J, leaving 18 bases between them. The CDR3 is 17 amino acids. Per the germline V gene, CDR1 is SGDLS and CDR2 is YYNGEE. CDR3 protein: CASSQDPSRTSTDTQYF. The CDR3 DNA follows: TGTGCCAGCAGCCAAGACCCCAGCAGGACGAGCACAGATACGCAGTATTTT.

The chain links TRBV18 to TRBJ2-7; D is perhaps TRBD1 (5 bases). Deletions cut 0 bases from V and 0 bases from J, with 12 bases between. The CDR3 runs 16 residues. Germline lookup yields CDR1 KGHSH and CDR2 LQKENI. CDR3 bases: TGTGCCAGCTCACCACCAAGGGGCCCGGGCTCCTACGAGCAGTACTTC. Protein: CASSPPRGPGSYEQYF.

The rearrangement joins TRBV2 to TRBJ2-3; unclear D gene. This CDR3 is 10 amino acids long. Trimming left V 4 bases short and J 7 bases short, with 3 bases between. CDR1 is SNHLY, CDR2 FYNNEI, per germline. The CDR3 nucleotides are TGTGCCAGCAGTGTCCATACGCAGTATTTT. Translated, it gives CASSVHTQYF.

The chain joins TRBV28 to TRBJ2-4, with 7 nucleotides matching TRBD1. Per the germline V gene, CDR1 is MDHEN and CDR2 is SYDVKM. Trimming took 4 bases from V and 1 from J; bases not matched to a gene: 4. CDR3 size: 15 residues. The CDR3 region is CASSSQTGAKNIQYF. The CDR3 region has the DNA TGTGCCAGCAGTTCCCAGACAGGGGCCAAAAACATTCAGTACTTC.